These 14 T cell receptor beta chains were all obtained from the same sample, sequenced in a study of T cell clonality in common variable immunodeficiency. Study outcomes and limitations: In common variable immunodeficiency, TCR beta chains reportedly carried fewer deletions and N-nucleotide insertions.

Which antigens these TCRs recognize remains unknown. Profiling relied on immunoSEQ multiplex PCR, and the TCRdb table lists in-frame clones only, not all of them. The record lists several thousand clones, of which the ten most abundant hold around 3.8%. Sample: peripheral blood mononuclear cells. All receptors come from a human donor with common variable immunodeficiency.

A note on this clone: The DNA ends 3 residues before the CDR3 does, and the rest of the CDR3 is filled in from the germline J gene. The chain is built from TRBV5-1 and TRBJ2-3, with 8 bases identical to TRBD2. With 5 bases clipped from V and 1 base from J, the junction kept 6 bases outside the gene matches. CDR3 length: 15 amino acids. Germline CDR1 reads SGHRS; CDR2 reads YFSETQ. The part of the CDR3 DNA that was read is TGCGCCAGCAGTCCTTCGACTAGCGGCACAGATACG. This codes for CASSPSTSGTDT. The complete CDR3 protein is CASSPSTSGTDTQYF.

Of note for this clone: The read gets to within 3 residues of the CDR3 end, and the germline J gene fills in the rest. J is TRBJ1-6 and V is TRBV6-1; D not resolved. Germline loops: CDR1 MNHNS, CDR2 SASEGT. V was clipped by 8 bases and J by 10 bases, with 15 bases between them. The CDR3 loop spans 13 amino acids. The CDR3: CASCGGQYSPLHF. Incomplete CDR3 DNA: TGTGCCAGCTGTGGCGGGCAATACTCACCC.

With regard to this clone: The read ends 3 residues before the CDR3 terminus; that terminus is restored from the germline J gene. V gene TRBV18 combines with J gene TRBJ2-3, with D tentatively TRBD2 (5 bases). V was pared by 3 bases and J by 6 bases, with 7 bases between. CDR3 length equals 12 residues. Germline CDR1 KGHSH, CDR2 LQKENI. CDR3 DNA (partial): TGTGCCAGCTCACCGACTAAGGATACG. Its protein product is CASSPTKDT. The CDR3 in its entirety is CASSPTKDTQYF.

A remark on this clone: The missing CDR3 end, 3 residues past where the read stops, is filled in from the germline J gene. The V and J genes are TRBV7-9 and TRBJ1-4; perhaps TRBD1 as D (5 bases). The V end lost 5 bases, the J end lost 8 bases, and 15 bases lay between the germline ends. The CDR3 spans 14 residues. CDR1 is SEHNR and CDR2 is FQNEAQ in the germline V gene (reference sequence). CDR3 DNA, as far as it was read: TGTGCCAGCAGCAGAGCAGGGTTTGGGGAAAAA. It codes for CASSRAGFGEK. The CDR3 in full is CASSRAGFGEKLFF.

This clone counts as medium-sized by frequency. The read gets to within 3 residues of the CDR3 end, and the germline J gene fills in the rest. The chain recombines TRBV19 with TRBJ1-1; 8 bases match TRBD1. This CDR3 spans 14 amino acids. J was trimmed by 7 bases and V by 6 bases; bases with no gene match: 10. Germline V CDR1 and CDR2: LNHDA, SQIVND (reference sequence). The CDR3 DNA, read in part, is TGTGCCAGTAGGTTCCCGGGACAGGCCTATGAA. Amino acid sequence: CASRFPGQAYE. The complete CDR3 protein is CASRFPGQAYEAFF.

In terms of frequency, this clone is medium-sized (0.01 to 0.1%). The read halts 3 residues ahead of the CDR3 end, with the missing end drawn from the germline J gene. V usage is TRBV30 and J usage is TRBJ1-2, with TRBD1 as a possible D gene (6 bases). Germline V gene lookup returns CDR1 GTSNPN and CDR2 SVGIG (reference sequence). The CDR3 contains 11 residues. Trimming took 6 bases from V and 5 from J, leaving 10 bases between them. The covered CDR3 bases are TGTGCCTGTTTTCAGGGGTATGGC. Encoded protein: CACFQGYG. The CDR3 as a whole reads CACFQGYGYTF. Together with reference TRBV30 and TRBJ1-2, the CDR3 gives the full variable domain: SQTIHQWPATLVQPVGSPLSLECTVEGTSNPNLYWYRQAAGRGLQLLFYSVGIGQISSEVPQNLSASRPQDRQFILSSKKLLLSDSGFYLCACFQGYGYTFGSGTRLTVV.

Its frequency marks this clone as medium-sized. The CDR3 is cut off 3 residues early in the read; its end comes from the germline J gene. This chain uses TRBV28 with TRBJ2-5; TRBD2 agrees at 9 bases. The length of the CDR3 is 15 residues. Per germline, CDR1 MDHEN and CDR2 SYDVKM. Unmatched junction bases numbered 5, after V lost 5 bases and J lost 1 base. CDR3 DNA (partial): TGTGCCAGCAGTACGACTAGCGGTATCCAAGAGACC. Translating it yields CASSTTSGIQET. The whole CDR3 protein is CASSTTSGIQETQYF.

Concerning this clone itself: The read ends 3 residues early relative to the CDR3; the germline J gene fills the gap. The chain combines TRBV18 with TRBJ2-7; TRBD1 aligns across 9 bases. The CDR3 loop spans 18 amino acids. CDR1 is KGHSH and CDR2 is LQKENI in the germline V gene. The V gene end was trimmed by 2 bases and the J gene end by 1 base; junction bases not matched to a gene: 12. The sequenced part of the CDR3 DNA is TGTGCCAGCTCACCATTGGCCTACAGGGGGCGTTTATCCTACGAG. This encodes CASSPLAYRGRLSYE. The whole CDR3 sequence reads CASSPLAYRGRLSYEQYF.

To note about this clone: The missing CDR3 end, 3 residues past where the read stops, is filled in from the germline J gene. The chain couples TRBV19 to TRBJ2-1; 10 positions agree with TRBD2. Losses at the gene ends were 5 bases for V and 6 bases for J; bases not matched to a gene: 10. Looked up from germline, CDR1 is LNHDA and CDR2 is SQIVND (reference sequence). There are 16 residues in the CDR3. Here the CDR3 reads CASSGPTSGISNEQFF. The sequenced CDR3 bases are TGTGCCAGTAGTGGCCCCACTAGCGGGATTTCCAATGAG.

By frequency, this clone registers medium-sized. Coverage ceases 3 residues before the CDR3 finishes, and the germline J gene fills in the end. V usage is TRBV10-3 and J usage is TRBJ2-7, with TRBD1 identical over 7 bases. Germline V gene lookup returns CDR1 ENHRY and CDR2 SYGVKD. This CDR3 has 15 amino acids. J gave up 0 bases and V 8 bases, and 10 bases lay outside the gene matches. CDR3 sequence: CAIGKTGAPSYEQYF. The DNA read from the CDR3 is TGTGCCATCGGGAAAACAGGGGCCCCCTCCTACGAG.

A remark on this clone: The read terminates 3 residues before the CDR3 end, so the remaining end is supplied by the germline J gene. The genes are TRBV2 and TRBJ1-5; D unresolved. This CDR3 is 14 amino acids long. V was clipped by 4 bases and J by 6 bases, with 13 bases between them. Germline loops: CDR1 SNHLY, CDR2 FYNNEI. The CDR3 sequence: CASSVRTDLQPQHF. CDR3 bases read: TGTGCCAGCAGTGTGAGAACAGACCTTCAGCCC.

Points on this clone: Read coverage stops 3 residues before the CDR3 terminus; the germline J gene supplies the remainder. V is TRBV18 and J is TRBJ2-7, with 7 bases that match TRBD2. After removal of 3 bases from V and 0 bases from J, the junction contained 5 bases not matched to a gene. Germline V gene sequence: CDR1 KGHSH, CDR2 LQKENI. The CDR3 totals 15 residues. CDR3 region: CASSPGGRISYEQYF. The DNA read from the CDR3 is TGTGCCAGCTCACCGGGGGGGAGGATCTCCTACGAG. The full variable domain, with the rest looked up from reference TRBV18 and TRBJ2-7, is NAGVMQNPRHLVRRRGQEARLRCSPMKGHSHVYWYRQLPEEGLKFMVYLQKENIIDESGMPKERFSAEFPKEGPSILRIQQVVRGDSAAYFCASSPGGRISYEQYFGPGTRLTVT.

In the case of this clone: Sequencing ends 3 residues short of the CDR3 end; the germline J gene provides the rest. The rearrangement links TRBV2 to TRBJ2-7; TRBD1 matches 9 bases. Trimming at V came to 4 bases and at J to 4 bases, leaving 2 bases not matched to a gene. This CDR3 contains 13 residues. The germline gives CDR1 SNHLY, CDR2 FYNNEI. CDR3 loop: CASSGDRVYEQYF. The DNA read from the CDR3 is TGTGCCAGCAGTGGGGACAGGGTTTACGAG.

About this clone itself: The missing CDR3 end, 3 residues past where the read stops, is filled in from the germline J gene. The J gene is TRBJ1-1, the V gene TRBV7-2; 8 bases match TRBD1. This CDR3 region has 14 residues. V lost 0 bases and J lost 3; bases outside the gene matches: 0. CDR1 SGHTA and CDR2 FQGNSA come from the germline V gene. The CDR3 bases that were read are TGTGCCAGCAGCTTAGCGACAGGGGACACTGAA. This translates into CASSLATGDTE. The entire CDR3 protein reads CASSLATGDTEAFF. Using reference TRBV7-2 and TRBJ1-1 for the parts outside the CDR3, the full variable domain is GAGVSQSPSNKVTEKGKDVELRCDPISGHTALYWYRQSLGQGLEFLIYFQGNSAPDKSGLPSDRFSAERTGGSVSTLTIQRTQQEDSAVYLCASSLATGDTEAFFGQGTRLTVV.